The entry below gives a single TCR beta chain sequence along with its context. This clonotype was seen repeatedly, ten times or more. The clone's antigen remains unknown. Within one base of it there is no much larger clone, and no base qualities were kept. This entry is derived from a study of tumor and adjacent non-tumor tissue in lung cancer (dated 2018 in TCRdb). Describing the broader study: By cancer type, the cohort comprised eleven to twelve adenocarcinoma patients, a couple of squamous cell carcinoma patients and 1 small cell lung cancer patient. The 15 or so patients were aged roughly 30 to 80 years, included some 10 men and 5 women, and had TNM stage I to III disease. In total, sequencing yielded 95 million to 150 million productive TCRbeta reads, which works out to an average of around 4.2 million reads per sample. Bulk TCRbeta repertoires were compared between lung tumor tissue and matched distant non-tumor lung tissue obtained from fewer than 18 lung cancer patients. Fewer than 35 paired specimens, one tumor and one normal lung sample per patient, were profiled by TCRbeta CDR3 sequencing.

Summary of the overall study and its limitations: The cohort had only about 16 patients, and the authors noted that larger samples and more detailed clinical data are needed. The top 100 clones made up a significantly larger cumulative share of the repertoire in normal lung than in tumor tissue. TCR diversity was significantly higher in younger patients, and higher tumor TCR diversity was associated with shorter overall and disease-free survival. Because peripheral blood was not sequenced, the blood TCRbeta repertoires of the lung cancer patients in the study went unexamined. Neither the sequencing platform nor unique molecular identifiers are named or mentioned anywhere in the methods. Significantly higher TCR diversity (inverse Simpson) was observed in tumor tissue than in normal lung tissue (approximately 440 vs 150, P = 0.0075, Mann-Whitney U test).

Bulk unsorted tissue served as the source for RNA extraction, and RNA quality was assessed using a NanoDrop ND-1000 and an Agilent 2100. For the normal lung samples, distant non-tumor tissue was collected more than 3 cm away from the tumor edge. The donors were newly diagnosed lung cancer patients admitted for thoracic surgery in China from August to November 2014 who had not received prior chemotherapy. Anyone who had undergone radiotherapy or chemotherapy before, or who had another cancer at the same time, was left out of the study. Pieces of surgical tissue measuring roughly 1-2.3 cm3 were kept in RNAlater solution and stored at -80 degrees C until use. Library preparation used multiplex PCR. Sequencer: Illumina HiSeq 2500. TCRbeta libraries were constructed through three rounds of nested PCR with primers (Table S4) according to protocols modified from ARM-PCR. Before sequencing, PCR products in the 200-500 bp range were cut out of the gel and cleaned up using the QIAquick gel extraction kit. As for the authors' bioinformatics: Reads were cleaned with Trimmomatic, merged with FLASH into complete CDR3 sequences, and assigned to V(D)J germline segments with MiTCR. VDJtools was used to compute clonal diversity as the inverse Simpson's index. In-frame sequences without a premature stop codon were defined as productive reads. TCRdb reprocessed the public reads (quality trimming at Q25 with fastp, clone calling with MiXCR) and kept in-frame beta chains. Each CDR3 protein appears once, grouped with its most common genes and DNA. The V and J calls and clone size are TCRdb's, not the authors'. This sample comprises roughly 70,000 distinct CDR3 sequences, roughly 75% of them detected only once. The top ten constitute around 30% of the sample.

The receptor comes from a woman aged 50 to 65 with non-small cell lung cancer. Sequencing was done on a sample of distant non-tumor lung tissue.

The nucleotides read TGCAGTGCTAGAAAGACTAGCGGCCAAGAGACCCAGTACTTC. Its translation reads: CSARKTSGQETQYF. Here the chain combines TRBV20-1 and TRBJ2-5, and 9 junctional nucleotides match TRBD2. The germline V and J ends show losses of 2 bases and 1 base respectively, and no gene match explains 2 bases of the junction. The CDR3 goes from the cysteine to the phenylalanine over 14 residues. Just the 42-base CDR3 DNA is kept, in frame starting at base 1. The CDR1 and CDR2 encoded by the germline V gene (reference sequence) are DFQATT and SNEGSKA.